These T cell receptor beta chains were read from a single sample in a study of CD8+CD57+ T cells in acquired aplastic anemia. MiXCR, run by TCRdb on the reads, gives a single entry per CDR3 protein. Of 150,000 to 200,000 distinct CDR3 sequences listed, 64% are singletons. Source material: sorted CD4+, CD8+, or CD8+CD57+ T cells (not recorded which) from PBMCs. The receptors come from a human donor with severe aplastic anemia or a healthy control (not recorded which). CDR3s include the opening cysteine and the closing phenylalanine or tryptophan. The D gene is left open where the match is weak. Size values are once, few and many counts, or a class for expanded clones, and some rows have none.

cdr3_aa: CATSPGGLTPGETQYF; cdr3_nt: TGTGCCACCAGCCCCGGCGGACTCACCCCTGGGGAGACCCAGTACTTC; d_call: .; cdr3_length: 16; v_call: TRBV24-1; clone_size: .; j_call: TRBJ2-5
cdr3_aa: CASSQQGRATEAFF; cdr3_nt: TGTGCCAGCAGCCAACAGGGACGGGCCACTGAAGCTTTCTTT; d_call: .; cdr3_length: 14; v_call: TRBV7-2; clone_size: .; j_call: TRBJ1-1
cdr3_aa: CSARDPGANYGYTF; cdr3_nt: TGCAGTGCTAGAGATCCCGGAGCTAACTATGGCTACACCTTC; d_call: .; cdr3_length: 14; v_call: TRBV20-1; clone_size: .; j_call: TRBJ1-2
cdr3_aa: CASSLYRGSTDTQYF; cdr3_nt: TGTGCCAGCAGCTTATACAGGGGGAGCACAGATACGCAGTATTTT; d_call: TRBD1; cdr3_length: 15; v_call: TRBV29-1; clone_size: .; j_call: TRBJ2-3
cdr3_aa: CATRTGGGTEAFF; cdr3_nt: TGTGCCACCCGCACAGGGGGAGGCACTGAAGCTTTCTTT; d_call: TRBD1; cdr3_length: 13; v_call: TRBV15; clone_size: .; j_call: TRBJ1-1
cdr3_aa: CAIRRTGTNTEAFF; cdr3_nt: TGTGCCATCAGGAGGACAGGGACTAACACTGAAGCTTTCTTT; d_call: TRBD1; cdr3_length: 14; v_call: TRBV10-3; clone_size: .; j_call: TRBJ1-1
cdr3_aa: CSARPMTGGYGYTIYF; cdr3_nt: TGCAGTGCTAGACCGATGACAGGGGGCTATGGCTACACCATATATTTT; d_call: TRBD1; cdr3_length: 16; v_call: TRBV20-1; clone_size: .; j_call: TRBJ1-3
cdr3_aa: CASSYEGLGGYTF; cdr3_nt: TGTGCCAGCAGTTATGAGGGGTTAGGTGGCTACACCTTC; d_call: .; cdr3_length: 13; v_call: TRBV6-5; clone_size: many; j_call: TRBJ1-2
cdr3_aa: CASSSEVQIDGYTF; cdr3_nt: TGTGCCAGCAGTTCCGAGGTGCAAATCGATGGCTACACCTTC; d_call: .; cdr3_length: 14; v_call: TRBV12-3/TRBV12-4; clone_size: many; j_call: TRBJ1-2
cdr3_aa: CSVAKHRGQGNTEAFF; cdr3_nt: TGCAGCGTTGCCAAACATCGGGGACAAGGGAACACTGAAGCTTTCTTT; d_call: .; cdr3_length: 16; v_call: TRBV29-1; clone_size: few; j_call: TRBJ1-1
cdr3_aa: CASKKNSGRAHTGELFF; cdr3_nt: TGTGCCAGCAAGAAGAATAGCGGGAGGGCCCACACCGGGGAGCTGTTTTTT; d_call: TRBD2; cdr3_length: 17; v_call: TRBV7-8; clone_size: .; j_call: TRBJ2-2
cdr3_aa: CASSEGRPTTDTQYF; cdr3_nt: TGTGCCAGCAGCGAGGGGAGGCCCACCACAGATACGCAGTATTTT; d_call: .; cdr3_length: 15; v_call: TRBV7-9; clone_size: .; j_call: TRBJ2-3
cdr3_aa: CASSSQSNQPQHF; cdr3_nt: TGTGCCAGCAGCTCTCAAAGCAATCAGCCCCAGCATTTT; d_call: .; cdr3_length: 13; v_call: TRBV7-2; clone_size: .; j_call: TRBJ1-5
cdr3_aa: CASSLGQPTEAFF; cdr3_nt: TGCGCCAGCAGCCTCGGACAGCCCACTGAAGCTTTCTTT; d_call: .; cdr3_length: 13; v_call: TRBV10-1; clone_size: many; j_call: TRBJ1-1
cdr3_aa: CASSFGQVLYQPQHF; cdr3_nt: TGTGCCAGTAGTTTTGGACAGGTTCTATATCAGCCCCAGCATTTT; d_call: TRBD1; cdr3_length: 15; v_call: TRBV19; clone_size: .; j_call: TRBJ1-5
cdr3_aa: CASSWGGEAFF; cdr3_nt: TGTGCCAGCAGTTGGGGGGGTGAAGCTTTCTTT; d_call: .; cdr3_length: 11; v_call: TRBV12-3/TRBV12-4; clone_size: .; j_call: TRBJ1-1
cdr3_aa: CATSRPPLYEQYF; cdr3_nt: TGTGCCACCAGCAGGCCGCCCCTCTACGAGCAGTACTTC; d_call: .; cdr3_length: 13; v_call: TRBV15; clone_size: few; j_call: TRBJ2-7
cdr3_aa: CAIGYREGLETQYF; cdr3_nt: TGTGCCATCGGATACAGGGAGGGCTTGGAGACCCAGTACTTC; d_call: .; cdr3_length: 14; v_call: TRBV10-3; clone_size: few; j_call: TRBJ2-5
cdr3_aa: CASSPRTSSIPYNEQFF; cdr3_nt: TGTGCCAGCAGCCCCAGGACTAGTTCGATCCCCTACAATGAGCAGTTCTTC; d_call: TRBD2; cdr3_length: 17; v_call: TRBV7-3; clone_size: .; j_call: TRBJ2-1
cdr3_aa: CASSGGDRAASPLHF; cdr3_nt: TGTGCCAGCAGCGGGGGGGACAGGGCGGCTTCACCCCTCCACTTT; d_call: TRBD1; cdr3_length: 15; v_call: TRBV9; clone_size: .; j_call: TRBJ1-6
cdr3_aa: CATSDFQGNTGELFF; cdr3_nt: TGTGCCACCAGTGATTTTCAGGGGAACACCGGGGAGCTGTTTTTT; d_call: .; cdr3_length: 15; v_call: TRBV24-1; clone_size: .; j_call: TRBJ2-2
cdr3_aa: CASSLEKRYTDTQYF; cdr3_nt: TGCGCCAGCAGCTTGGAAAAGCGGTACACAGATACGCAGTATTTT; d_call: .; cdr3_length: 15; v_call: TRBV5-1; clone_size: .; j_call: TRBJ2-3
cdr3_aa: CASSWGRYSPLHF; cdr3_nt: TGTGCCAGCAGCTGGGGACGATACTCACCCCTCCACTTT; d_call: .; cdr3_length: 13; v_call: TRBV7-2; clone_size: .; j_call: TRBJ1-6
cdr3_aa: CAAGTIGEQYF; cdr3_nt: TGCGCCGCGGGCACGATAGGCGAGCAGTACTTC; d_call: .; cdr3_length: 11; v_call: TRBV10-2; clone_size: .; j_call: TRBJ2-7
cdr3_aa: CASSSVAPYEQYF; cdr3_nt: TGTGCCAGCAGCTCTGTAGCCCCCTACGAGCAGTACTTC; d_call: .; cdr3_length: 13; v_call: TRBV12-3/TRBV12-4; clone_size: .; j_call: TRBJ2-7
cdr3_aa: CSALKTGLAYEQYF; cdr3_nt: TGCAGTGCTCTCAAGACCGGATTGGCGTACGAGCAGTACTTC; d_call: .; cdr3_length: 14; v_call: TRBV20-1; clone_size: few; j_call: TRBJ2-7
cdr3_aa: CSASTPTGASTDTQYF; cdr3_nt: TGCAGTGCTTCTACTCCCACAGGGGCCAGCACAGATACGCAGTATTTT; d_call: TRBD1; cdr3_length: 16; v_call: TRBV20-1; clone_size: once; j_call: TRBJ2-3
cdr3_aa: CATSRDRKEAFF; cdr3_nt: TGTGCCACCAGCAGGGACAGAAAGGAGGCTTTCTTT; d_call: .; cdr3_length: 12; v_call: TRBV15; clone_size: .; j_call: TRBJ1-1
cdr3_aa: CASSGGQGKGQPQHF; cdr3_nt: TGTGCCAGCAGCGGAGGACAGGGGAAGGGACAGCCCCAGCATTTT; d_call: TRBD1; cdr3_length: 15; v_call: TRBV9; clone_size: .; j_call: TRBJ1-5
cdr3_aa: CASSIGAGDDTDTQYF; cdr3_nt: TGTGCCAGCAGTATTGGGGCAGGAGACGACACAGATACGCAGTATTTT; d_call: .; cdr3_length: 16; v_call: TRBV9; clone_size: many; j_call: TRBJ2-3
cdr3_aa: CAAAGGGADTGELFF; cdr3_nt: TGTGCCGCAGCCGGCGGGGGGGCCGACACCGGGGAGCTGTTTTTT; d_call: TRBD2; cdr3_length: 15; v_call: TRBV10-3; clone_size: .; j_call: TRBJ2-2
cdr3_aa: CASRPQSYEQYF; cdr3_nt: TGTGCCAGCAGGCCACAAAGCTACGAGCAGTACTTC; d_call: .; cdr3_length: 12; v_call: TRBV7-8; clone_size: .; j_call: TRBJ2-7
cdr3_aa: CASSQDSGTRAPPLHF; cdr3_nt: TGTGCCAGCAGCCAAGACTCCGGGACGCGCGCCCCACCCCTCCACTTT; d_call: .; cdr3_length: 16; v_call: TRBV4-2; clone_size: few; j_call: TRBJ1-6
cdr3_aa: CAISESSQGHYGYTF; cdr3_nt: TGTGCCATCAGTGAGTCGAGCCAGGGGCACTATGGCTACACCTTC; d_call: .; cdr3_length: 15; v_call: TRBV10-3; clone_size: .; j_call: TRBJ1-2
cdr3_aa: CAIMGRGTSGRGETQYF; cdr3_nt: TGTGCCATCATGGGTCGCGGGACTAGCGGGAGAGGGGAGACCCAGTACTTC; d_call: TRBD2; cdr3_length: 17; v_call: TRBV6-5; clone_size: few; j_call: TRBJ2-5
cdr3_aa: CASMDWGTEAFF; cdr3_nt: TGTGCCAGCATGGATTGGGGGACTGAAGCTTTCTTT; d_call: .; cdr3_length: 12; v_call: TRBV6-1; clone_size: few; j_call: TRBJ1-1
cdr3_aa: CASSQDQVRQGAMNTEAFF; cdr3_nt: TGTGCCAGCAGCCAAGATCAGGTGAGACAGGGGGCAATGAACACTGAAGCTTTCTTT; d_call: TRBD1; cdr3_length: 19; v_call: TRBV3-1; clone_size: .; j_call: TRBJ1-1
cdr3_aa: CASSLGSGSSTDTQYF; cdr3_nt: TGTGCTAGCAGCTTAGGTAGCGGGAGCAGCACAGATACGCAGTATTTT; d_call: TRBD2; cdr3_length: 16; v_call: TRBV7-7; clone_size: .; j_call: TRBJ2-3
cdr3_aa: CASSPQGWEKLFF; cdr3_nt: TGTGCCAGCAGCCCACAGGGTTGGGAAAAACTGTTTTTT; d_call: .; cdr3_length: 13; v_call: TRBV7-9; clone_size: many; j_call: TRBJ1-4